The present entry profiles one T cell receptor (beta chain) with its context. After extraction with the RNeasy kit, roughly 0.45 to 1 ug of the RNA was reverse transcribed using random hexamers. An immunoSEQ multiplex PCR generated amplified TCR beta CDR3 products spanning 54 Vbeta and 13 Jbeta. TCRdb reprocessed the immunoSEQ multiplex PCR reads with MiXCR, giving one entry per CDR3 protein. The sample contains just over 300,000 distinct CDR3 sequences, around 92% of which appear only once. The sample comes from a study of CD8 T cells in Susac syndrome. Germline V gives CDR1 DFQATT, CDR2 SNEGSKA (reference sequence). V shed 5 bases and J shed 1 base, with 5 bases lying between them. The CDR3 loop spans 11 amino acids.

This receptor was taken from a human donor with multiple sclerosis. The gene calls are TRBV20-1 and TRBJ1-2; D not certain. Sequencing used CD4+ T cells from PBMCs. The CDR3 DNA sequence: TGCAGTGCTCCCCATAACTATGGCTACACCTTC. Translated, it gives CSAPHNYGYTF.